The sequence of this T cell receptor (beta chain) was determined in a study of T cell responses to AZD1222 COVID-19 vaccine. Study findings and constraints: Close to half of spike-specific TCRs reportedly recognize unmutated variant regions.

The table came from immunoSEQ multiplex PCR; TCRdb's copy has only in-frame clones and leaves some out. The data contain 100,000 to 150,000 clones, just over 85% of them singletons. Germline V gene data show CDR1 as KGHSH and CDR2 as LQKENI. The CDR3 contains 15 residues. Trimming cost V 3 bases and J 2 bases, with 14 bases left between them. There are a few counts of this clone. Its antigen is unknown. The receptor's source is an adult in good health. This sequence joins TRBV18 and TRBJ2-7, with D possibly TRBD1 on 6 matching bases. The sequencing here drew on peripheral blood, taken on day 0 of AZD1222 vaccination. CDR3 DNA sequence: TGTGCCAGCTCACCGGGGGCAGTGCCCGCCTACGAGCAGTACTTC. Translating it yields CASSPGAVPAYEQYF.